This T cell receptor (beta chain) was obtained from a study of blood T cell repertoires in COVID-19. Across the whole study: Collection of acute and convalescent COVID-19 samples took place in the United States, Italy and Spain.

Recruits, aged about 18 to 95 years, lived in 25 or so US areas. The V gene end was trimmed by 3 bases and the J gene end by 4 bases; junction bases not matched to a gene: 15. The CDR3 sequence is 17 residues long. Germline V gene lookup returns CDR1 SGDLS and CDR2 YYNGEE. Only in-frame clones appear in the TCRdb table, and some are missing; sequencing was by immunoSEQ multiplex PCR. The sample has a few hundred thousand clones; about 86% are singletons. A single count supports this clone. Sample: PBMCs or T cells enriched from blood (not recorded which). The V call is TRBV9, the J call TRBJ1-2, with TRBD1 identical over 7 bases. The sequence derives from a middle-aged woman with acute COVID-19. CDR3 in amino acids: CASSGEDGTEIIYGYTF. CDR3 DNA: TGTGCCAGCAGCGGGGAGGACGGGACAGAGATCATCTATGGCTACACCTTC.